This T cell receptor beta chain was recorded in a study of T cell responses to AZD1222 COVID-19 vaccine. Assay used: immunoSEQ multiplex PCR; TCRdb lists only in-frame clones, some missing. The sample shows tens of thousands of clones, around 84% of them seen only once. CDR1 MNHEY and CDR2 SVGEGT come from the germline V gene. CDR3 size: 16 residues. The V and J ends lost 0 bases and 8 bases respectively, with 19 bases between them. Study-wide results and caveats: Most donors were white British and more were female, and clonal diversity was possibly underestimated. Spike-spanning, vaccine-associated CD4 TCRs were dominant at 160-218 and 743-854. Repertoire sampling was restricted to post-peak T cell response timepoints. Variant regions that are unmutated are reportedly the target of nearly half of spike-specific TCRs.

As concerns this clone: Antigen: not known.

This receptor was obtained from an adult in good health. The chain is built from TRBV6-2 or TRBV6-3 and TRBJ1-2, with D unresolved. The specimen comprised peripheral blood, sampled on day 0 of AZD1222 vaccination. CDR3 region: CASSYSRAVLTRGYTF. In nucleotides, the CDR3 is TGTGCCAGCAGTTACTCGAGGGCGGTACTAACCAGGGGCTACACCTTC.